Here is one T cell receptor beta chain with its context. The target of this receptor is not known. Base-call qualities are not available, and no considerably larger clone is one nucleotide away. The data derive from a study of cytomegalovirus exposure and HLA in healthy donors (dated by TCRdb to the late 2010s). In the study overall: According to an earlier analysis of a few hundred of the donors, about 170 million T cells yielded 117 million unique TCR beta sequences and about 300 Gb of sequence data. An early release covering about 600 HLA-typed donors comprised roughly 300 gigabases of sequencing data and tens of millions of unique TCR sequences. The genetic ancestry cluster associated with self-reported Caucasian donors included around 76% of the roughly 410 genotyped donors. The study aimed to test whether signatures of past pathogen exposure could be identified by cataloging public T cell receptors. The T cell repertoires of around 730 subjects were profiled by immunosequencing and related to cytomegalovirus serostatus. Along with the roughly 670-subject first cohort, a separate validation cohort of over a hundred different subjects was used. The study combined high-throughput TCR immunosequencing, statistical association of individual TCRs with disease status, and machine learning to predict cytomegalovirus infection status. A later analysis re-analyzed previously published TCR beta repertoires from 650 to 800 donors and added high-resolution HLA genotyping to study TCR occurrence patterns. Rather than using new phenotypic data, the later analysis identified candidate immune exposures from TCR beta sequences and from how often those sequences occurred across donors. An earlier analysis of several hundred of the donors applied high-throughput TCR beta sequencing to assess whether each TCR beta V gene segment acted as functional or pseudogenic. Donor age, sex, ethnicity and CMV serostatus were collected together with the repertoire data. In a later genetic analysis, genome-wide SNP genotypes for about 65% of the roughly 700 donors were used, and that subset was treated as a discovery cohort. All discovery cohort repertoires had been generated on a single sequencing platform. HLA typing included class I and class II loci at four-digit resolution. The number of donors typed differed by locus, with roughly 620-630 for A, B, C, DRB1 and DQB1, around 520 for DQA1, nearly 610 for DPA1, and some 470 for DPB1. Several DR-DQ haplotypes were handled as single units for association and clustering because linkage in the cohort was strong. Among some 400 genotyped donors of the cohort, an average of around 240,000 unique TCR beta nucleotide sequences were sequenced per donor, roughly a sixth of them non-productive. Overall study results and their limits: Linkage disequilibrium might explain the correlated functional status among segregating V segments, but an unknown experimental factor could not be excluded. The sequencing pipeline was judged likely to have produced a cluster of highly shared sequence variants as a technical artifact. In a later analysis, several top co-occurrence clusters were reported to appear linked to parvovirus B19, influenza, CMV and Epstein-Barr virus. A later analysis found that most CMV-associated TCR beta chains appeared HLA-restricted, with HLA associations seemingly driven largely by CMV exposure. In a later genetic analysis, fewer N-insertions in productive TCRs were reported among donors in an Asian-associated ancestry cluster than the roughly 700-donor mean. The authors suggested that the approach could potentially be extended to other disease states and immunological phenotypes. The presence/absence analyses assumed that sequencing depth was roughly uniform across donors, and that assumption may not be true. A total of 164 TCR beta chains were listed by the study as associated with cytomegalovirus. In an earlier analysis of a few hundred of the donors, most TCR beta V segments were observed in productive rearrangements about 87% or about 30% of the time, broadly matching IMGT annotations. In a later genetic analysis, a missense DCLRE1C variant was associated with V-gene and J-gene trimming of TCR beta chains, and the association was replicated in an independent cohort. A further reported finding was that TCR beta sequences accurately predicted the HLA-A and HLA-B alleles for most subjects in the first cohort. For the cohort, immune exposure information was limited to CMV serostatus. The cohort was sequenced for TCR beta chains only, and without alpha or paired-chain data the features that could be detected were limited. A later analysis found that TCR association rates varied across HLA loci, with DRB1 alleles showing the most associated TCRs and HLA-C alleles the fewest. Three of the identified cytomegalovirus-associated TCR beta chains were confirmed in vitro to be specific for cytomegalovirus antigens. Because counts were too low, roughly 16 rarely observed V segments, including chromosome 9 orphons, were left out of the earlier analysis of 587 of the donors. In both the original and validation cohorts, the classifier was reported to diagnose cytomegalovirus status with high specificity and sensitivity. Strong co-occurrence of HLA alleles, especially DR and DQ, made assigning TCR associations to individual alleles difficult. In a later analysis, some 17,000 TCR beta sequences were associated with specific HLA alleles at a false discovery rate of 0.05. Because HLA typing was missing for some donors at each locus, association tests included only the typed subset. Compared with equally common non-associated chains, HLA-associated TCR beta chains in a later analysis were more clonally expanded and had lower generation probabilities. Most TCR sequences were observed very rarely across donors, whereas some public TCRs were present in many individuals.

The library was made by the immunoSEQ multiplex PCR assay. For the multiplex PCR, a mixture combining 60 forward primers for TCR Vbeta segments and 13 reverse primers for TCR Jbeta segments was used. The CDR3 region of rearranged TCR beta genes was amplified from genomic DNA with a multiplex PCR assay. The amplified TCR beta libraries were sequenced on the Illumina HiSeq System as 87-base-pair reads. The original methods were these. Across the 600 to 700 repertoires, a later analysis counted roughly 77 million unique TCR beta chains, some 11 million of which were shared by at least two donors. To remove PCR and sequencing errors, raw reads were error-corrected and collapsed into unique sequences using a nearest-neighbor algorithm that merged closely related sequences. Alignment of CDR3 sequences to IMGT reference sequences was used to assign V, D and J gene segments. Each retained sequence needed at least a six-nucleotide match to both a V gene segment and a J gene segment. A rearrangement counted as productive if the CDR3 had no stop codons and remained in frame with V and J, and every other rearrangement counted as non-productive. Following IMGT convention, CDR3 was defined as the stretch from the second conserved V-encoded cysteine up to the conserved J-encoded phenylalanine. In an earlier analysis of around 570 of the donors, sequences lacking an unambiguous match to a single V gene segment were excluded. In an earlier analysis of approximately 550 of the donors, V segments were called functional above 56.7% productive rearrangements and were called segregating when the between-donor standard deviation exceeded 5%. A statistical classification framework was developed to diagnose cytomegalovirus status using the catalog of TCR beta chain sequences. In a later analysis, TCR nucleotide sequences were compared against IMGT/GENE-DB human TR gene sequences so that V and J genes could be assigned. Using the TCRdist pipeline, a later analysis assigned CDR3 sequences along with most-parsimonious VDJ recombination scenarios. In a later analysis, every TCR beta chain was defined by the combination of its CDR3 amino acid sequence and its V-gene family, and reads without a unique V-gene family were dropped. In a later analysis, 450 to 600 highly shared, low-generation-probability nucleotide sequences were removed to address suspected cross-contamination and a sequencing artifact. In a later analysis, a clonal expansion index for each public chain was calculated from normalized within-repertoire ranks of inferred template counts. In a later analysis, generation probabilities were computed using a VDJ recombination model fitted to out-of-frame rearrangements, and the results were checked against IGoR. In a later analysis, TCR-TCR, TCR-HLA and TCR-CMV co-occurrence was scored with hypergeometric tests, and a repertoire-size bias correction was applied to TCR pairs. In a later analysis, false discovery rates were estimated by permuting HLA or CMV assignments 20 times. A later analysis grouped co-occurring TCRs with DBSCAN, adding TCRdist sequence similarity when clustering within HLA-allele-positive subsets. Repertoires with fewer than 30,000 or more than 120,000 public chains, plus five repertoires with anomalous nucleotide sharing, were excluded from co-occurrence clustering. TCRdb carries this immuneACCESS record with in-frame sequences only. Its versions omit some clonotypes, under half of them owing to an unresolved V gene in the studies checked, with the rest unexplained. V and J calls and clone size follow that table, whereas D and trimming were derived from the DNA. The sample contains 130,000 to 150,000 clones, over 65% of them found a single time. The ten largest clones take up 4.3% of the sample.

In total, just over 650 healthy bone marrow donors made up the cohort. At the time of sampling, every cohort member was nominally healthy, though immune exposures that went unrecorded were likely present. The donor tested CMV seropositive and was one of the 289 seropositive cohort members. A peripheral blood sample was provided by each donor, and peripheral blood mononuclear cells were used for TCR beta sequencing. Genomic DNA extraction from the blood cell samples was performed with the Qiagen DNeasy Blood Extraction Kit. The receptor was isolated from a man aged 18-30 years in good health and CMV-seropositive. Sequencing used PBMCs.

CDR3 protein: CASSYRGGETQYF. The bases are TGTGCCAGCAGTTATCGGGGAGGGGAGACCCAGTACTTC. The receptor chain draws on TRBV6-6 and TRBJ2-5, with TRBD2 identical over 7 junction bases. For CDR1 and CDR2, the germline V gene (reference sequence) lists MNHNY and SVGAGI. Measured from the cysteine to the phenylalanine, the CDR3 is 13 residues long. The CDR3 DNA has 39 bases and is translated from base 1. Germline trimming amounts to 3 bases on V and 5 bases on J, with 3 as the count of junction bases outside the gene matches.